The entry below describes one TCR beta chain. The data originate from a study of shared clonotypes between healthy human individuals. Germline V lookup: CDR1 GTSNPN, CDR2 SVGIG (reference sequence). The CDR3 sequence is 12 residues long. Germline trimming cut 6 bases from V and 4 bases from J; bases unmatched to any gene: 4. The protocol was immunoSEQ multiplex PCR, while the TCRdb copy is restricted to in-frame clones and leaves out a portion. The sample gives roughly 1,800,000 clones, just under 95% of which show up once; 1.2% is in the top ten. CD8 cells regarded as naive lacked CD45RO, were positively chosen for CCR7, and omitted terminally differentiated effector memory CD45RA+ cells.

Input material: naive CD8+ T cells sorted from blood. The rearrangement joins TRBV30 to TRBJ1-2; TRBD1 aligns across 8 bases. This sequence originates from a man between 18 and 29 years old in good health. This CDR3 reads CACGQGLYGYTF. The CDR3 DNA follows: TGTGCCTGCGGACAGGGACTCTATGGCTACACCTTC.